This passage covers 32 T cell receptor beta chains from one sample sequenced in a study of vaccination and CD4 T cells after COVID-19. The treatment was: approximately 9-day PBMC culture with coronavirus spike peptide pools or control peptides (ViraFEST assay). Antigens of these TCRs are unknown. The Oncomine TCR Beta short-read assay was applied to DNA of cultured CD4+ T cells. Each CDR3 protein gets one entry after TCRdb re-called the PCR reads with MiXCR. The repertoire has more than 9,000 distinct CDR3 sequences, around two fifths of them found once; the top ten carry more than 20%. Sequencing was carried out using cultured CD4+ T cells from blood. The receptors shown here come from a human donor with COVID-19.

This clonotype was seen more than once but under ten times. V usage is TRBV30 and J usage is TRBJ2-2; D remains unclear. Germline V gives CDR1 GTSNPN, CDR2 SVGIG (reference sequence). V was trimmed by 1 base and J by 6 bases, leaving 3 bases between them. The CDR3 totals 11 residues. CDR3 protein: CAWSESGELFF. The CDR3 coding sequence is TGTGCCTGGAGTGAATCCGGGGAGCTGTTTTTT.

The V call is TRBV11-2, the J call TRBJ2-2; 7 positions match TRBD1. Trimming cost V 5 bases and J 0 bases; bases outside gene matches: 6. CDR3 length: 16 residues. In germline, CDR1 is SGHAT, CDR2 FQNNGV. The CDR3 here is CASSPPTGANTGELFF. CDR3 DNA sequence: TGTGCCAGCAGCCCCCCCACAGGGGCGAACACCGGGGAGCTGTTTTTT.

The rearrangement joins TRBV2 to TRBJ1-2; D gene uncertain. The CDR3 loop spans 14 amino acids. V was shortened by 8 bases and J by 8 bases, with 21 bases between the two germline ends. Germline values: CDR1 SNHLY, CDR2 FYNNEI. The chain's CDR3 is CASSSDNKAPGYTF. CDR3 bases: TGTGCCAGCTCTTCTGACAATAAGGCCCCCGGCTACACCTTC.

This chain links TRBV5-1 with TRBJ1-5, with D uncertain. CDR3 length equals 13 residues. CDR1 and CDR2 (germline): SGHRS, YFSETQ. The germline V and J ends were trimmed by 0 bases and 4 bases, with 5 bases remaining between them. The CDR3 coding sequence is TGCGCCAGCAGCTTGGACGGGAATCAGCCCCAGCATTTT. Translation gives CASSLDGNQPQHF. Supplemented by reference TRBV5-1 and TRBJ1-5, the full variable domain reads KAGVTQTPRYLIKTRGQQVTLSCSPISGHRSVSWYQQTPGQGLQFLFEYFSETQRNKGNFPGRFSGRQFSNSRSEMNVSTLELGDSALYLCASSLDGNQPQHFGDGTRLSIL.

The CDR3 bases are TGTGCCAGCAGCTTAAGGGGGGAGGTGAGGAACGAGCAGTACTTC. Amino acid sequence: CASSLRGEVRNEQYF. The chain couples TRBV12-3 or TRBV12-4 to TRBJ2-7; D may match TRBD1 or TRBD2 (6 bases each). V lost 6 bases, J lost 5 bases, and 20 bases lay in between. This CDR3 spans 15 amino acids.

This clonotype appeared a few times. The rearrangement links TRBV20-1 to TRBJ1-1; 8 nucleotides match TRBD1. CDR1 and CDR2 (germline): DFQATT, SNEGSKA (reference sequence). The CDR3 has 14 residues. V dropped 3 bases and J dropped 3; count of bases not matched to a gene: 6. The CDR3 region has the DNA TGCAGTGCTAGCCGGACAGGGTTGGACACTGAAGCTTTCTTT. It yields the protein CSASRTGLDTEAFF.

V gene TRBV5-1 combines with J gene TRBJ2-2; 12 bases are a match to TRBD2. The germline V gene has CDR1 SGHRS and CDR2 YFSETQ. CDR3 length: 16 amino acids. Unmatched junction bases numbered 5, after V lost 4 bases and J lost 4 bases. CDR3 sequence reads: CASSIGTSGPTGELFF. CDR3 bases: TGCGCCAGCAGCATCGGGACTAGCGGGCCCACCGGGGAGCTGTTTTTT.

The chain joins TRBV6-1 to TRBJ1-2; possibly TRBD1 for D (5 bases). Germline-derived CDR1 and CDR2 are MNHNS and SASEGT. CDR3 length equals 13 residues. Trimming took off 6 bases at V and 8 bases at J, with 16 bases between the two ends. CDR3 in DNA: TGTGCCAGCAGGCAGGGTGAAATGTGGGGCTACACCTTC. Its translation is CASRQGEMWGYTF.

The rearrangement links TRBV6-1 to TRBJ1-3; D remains ambiguous. This CDR3 is 14 amino acids long. V was shortened by 5 bases and J by 0 bases, with 8 bases between the two germline ends. CDR1 and CDR2 from the germline V gene are MNHNS and SASEGT. CDR3 DNA sequence: TGTGCCAGCAGTCAGGTGTTCTCTGGAAACACCATATATTTT. Its translation is CASSQVFSGNTIYF.

In the case of this clonotype: A far more abundant clone sits one base away, making this likely a read error. The gene calls are TRBV4-1 and TRBJ1-2; no firm D call. Germline V gene lookup returns CDR1 MGHRA and CDR2 YSYEKL. V was trimmed by 4 bases and J by 4 bases, leaving 22 bases between them. The CDR3 has 17 residues. The CDR3 reads CASSLGVGGLASYGYTF. CDR3 DNA sequence: TGCGCCAGCAGCCTCGGTGTGGGAGGGCTCGCCAGCTATGGCTACACCTTC.

The CDR3 spells CASRGLAGAGEQYF. In DNA, the CDR3 is TGTGCCAGCAGGGGACTAGCGGGAGCCGGGGAGCAGTACTTC. This sequence joins TRBV27 and TRBJ2-7; TRBD2 agrees at 14 bases. The ends lost 6 bases at V and 7 bases at J; junction bases unmatched: 5. Germline CDR1 is MNHEY and CDR2 is SMNVEV (reference sequence). The CDR3 contains 14 residues.

This clonotype was counted only a few times. The chain recombines TRBV2 with TRBJ2-7, with no clear D. Germline V gene sequence: CDR1 SNHLY, CDR2 FYNNEI. Trimming removed 7 bases at V and 2 bases at J, with 12 bases between. The CDR3 totals 13 residues. CDR3 sequence reads: CASKRLSPYEQYF. CDR3 sequence (DNA): TGTGCCAGCAAACGACTGTCGCCCTACGAGCAGTACTTC.

This clonotype showed up just a few times. V is TRBV6-1 and J is TRBJ1-6, with D tentatively TRBD1 (6 bases). The CDR3 length is 15 residues. With 5 bases removed from V and 7 bases from J, the gap between germline ends came to 15 bases. Germline CDR1 and CDR2: MNHNS and SASEGT. CDR3 residues: CASSRQAGRNSPLHF. The CDR3, as DNA: TGTGCCAGCAGTCGACAGGCAGGACGAAATTCACCCCTCCACTTT.

The V gene is TRBV7-2, the J gene TRBJ2-5; D is uncertain. The CDR3 is 16 amino acids. Deletions cut 5 bases from V and 0 bases from J, with 16 bases between. The V gene's germline CDR1 is SGHTA and CDR2 FQGNSA. The CDR3: CASSVGLVPYQETQYF. The CDR3 DNA follows: TGTGCCAGCAGCGTCGGTTTAGTCCCGTACCAAGAGACCCAGTACTTC.

This clonotype was observed a few times. The chain has TRBV20-1 and TRBJ2-3, with TRBD2 matching 11 bases. From germline, CDR1 is DFQATT and CDR2 SNEGSKA (reference sequence). CDR3 size: 16 residues. V was pared by 2 bases and J by 1 base, with 5 bases of the junction left unmatched. The CDR3 coding sequence is TGCAGTGCTAGAAGGCTAGCGGGGGGCCGCACAGATACGCAGTATTTT. Translation gives CSARRLAGGRTDTQYF.

This clonotype was found a few times. This chain connects TRBV19 to TRBJ1-5, with D hard to call. This CDR3 is built from 12 residues. Germline V gene data show CDR1 as LNHDA and CDR2 as SQIVND (reference sequence). Between the trimmed V and J ends, which lost 3 bases and 7 bases, there was a span of 7 bases. CDR3: CASSIKAQPQHF. The DNA for the CDR3 is TGTGCCAGTAGTATTAAAGCACAGCCCCAGCATTTT.

CDR3: CASGRTGEQFF. In nucleotides, the CDR3 is TGCGCCAGCGGAAGGACGGGTGAGCAGTTCTTC. The chain joins TRBV10-1 to TRBJ2-1, with no clear D. V lost 8 bases, J lost 9 bases, and 11 bases lay in between. Germline CDR1 reads WNHNN; CDR2 reads SYGVQD (reference sequence). CDR3 size: 11 residues.

This clonotype occurred once. Relative to the germline gene, one junction end is altered; a read error may explain this. CDR3 DNA sequence: TGTGCTAGCAGCTTAGGGGGATTCGGGGACTCTGGAAACACCATATATTTT. This encodes CASSLGGFGDSGNTIYF. V is TRBV7-7 and J is TRBJ1-3, with D possibly TRBD1 on 6 matching bases. The length of the CDR3 is 17 residues. Germline CDR1 SSHAT, CDR2 FNYEAQ (reference sequence).

This clonotype was observed a handful of times. The chain uses TRBV6-1 and TRBJ2-5; 8 bases match TRBD1. V shed 6 bases and J 1 base; nucleotides not matched to a gene: 7. CDR1 is MNHNS and CDR2 is SASEGT in the germline V gene. This CDR3 comprises 15 residues. CDR3 protein: CASRSGQGPQETQYF. CDR3 DNA: TGTGCCAGCAGATCCGGACAGGGCCCCCAAGAGACCCAGTACTTC.

This clonotype was observed a handful of times. V gene TRBV9 combines with J gene TRBJ1-2, with TRBD1 matching 9 bases. CDR3 length: 13 residues. Trimming cost V 4 bases and J 8 bases; bases outside gene matches: 6. Per the germline V gene, CDR1 is SGDLS and CDR2 is YYNGEE. DNA of the CDR3: TGTGCCAGCAGCCCGACAGGGGGTAGGGGCTACACCTTC. Protein sequence: CASSPTGGRGYTF.

The chain uses TRBV19 and TRBJ1-2; D is undetermined. This CDR3 region has 14 residues. Between the trimmed V and J ends, which lost 5 bases and 2 bases, there was a span of 12 bases. Looked up from germline, CDR1 is LNHDA and CDR2 is SQIVND (reference sequence). The CDR3: CASSGTRGNYGYTF. As DNA, the CDR3 is TGTGCCAGTAGTGGAACCCGGGGAAACTATGGCTACACCTTC.

V is TRBV6-2 or TRBV6-3 and J is TRBJ1-2; D ambiguous. The V end lost 2 bases, the J end lost 3 bases, and 7 bases lay between the germline ends. Germline loops: CDR1 MNHEY, CDR2 SVGEGT. The CDR3 extends over 13 amino acids. The CDR3 loop reads CASSYGEYYGYTF. CDR3 bases: TGTGCCAGCAGTTACGGGGAGTACTATGGCTACACCTTC.

CDR3 sequence (DNA): TGTGCCAGCAGTTTTACAACTAATGAAAAACTGTTTTTT. Its protein product is CASSFTTNEKLFF. The chain recombines TRBV27 with TRBJ1-4, with unresolved D. V was clipped by 3 bases and J by 0 bases, with 2 bases between them. This CDR3 comprises 13 residues. CDR1 MNHEY and CDR2 SMNVEV come from the germline V gene (reference sequence).

The chain has TRBV6-1 and TRBJ2-2; D is possibly TRBD1 (6 bases). This CDR3 has 15 residues. Germline assignment: CDR1 MNHNS and CDR2 SASEGT. V was trimmed by 6 bases and J by 6 bases, leaving 17 bases between them. CDR3 protein: CASSTPTGIPGELFF. The CDR3 coding sequence is TGTGCCAGCAGCACCCCTACAGGGATTCCCGGGGAGCTGTTTTTT.

The chain is built from TRBV6-1 and TRBJ1-3; 8 bases agree with TRBD1. The CDR3 has 17 residues. Germline CDR1 is MNHNS and CDR2 is SASEGT. V trimming: 6 bases; J trimming: 4 bases; junction bases outside the gene matches: 14. The CDR3: CASSRPPQGAGGNTIYF. The CDR3 DNA is TGTGCCAGCAGCCGTCCCCCCCAGGGGGCAGGGGGAAACACCATATATTTT.

The chain is built from TRBV4-1 and TRBJ2-5; 13 bases match TRBD2. The germline V gene encodes CDR1 MGHRA and CDR2 YSYEKL. V lost 2 bases, J lost 5 bases, and 5 bases stayed unmatched. CDR3 size: 16 residues. The CDR3, as DNA: TGCGCCAGCAGCCAAACCACTAGCGGGGGGGCGGAGACCCAGTACTTC. It encodes CASSQTTSGGAETQYF.

A few counts support this clonotype. The rearrangement joins TRBV6-5 to TRBJ1-1, with D maybe TRBD1 (5 bases). This CDR3 spans 15 amino acids. Germline values: CDR1 MNHEY, CDR2 SVGAGI. The V end lost 4 bases, the J end lost 5 bases, and 17 bases lay between the germline ends. The DNA of the CDR3 is TGTGCCAGCAGTTGGGGGGGAAGGGAATTGACTGAAGCTTTCTTT. Its translation: CASSWGGRELTEAFF.

The V gene is TRBV7-3, the J gene TRBJ2-2, with D possibly matching TRBD2 (5 bases). V shed 5 bases and J shed 4 bases, with 14 bases lying between them. This CDR3 is built from 15 residues. From germline, CDR1 is SGHTA and CDR2 FQGTGA. The CDR3 coding sequence is TGTGCCAGCAGCAAGGCCGGGGTGGGCACCGGGGAGCTGTTTTTT. Its translation: CASSKAGVGTGELFF.

This clonotype was detected a few times. The chain carries TRBV7-3 and TRBJ2-3; D is possibly TRBD1 or TRBD2 (5 bases each). Germline-derived CDR1 and CDR2 are SGHTA and FQGTGA. This CDR3 has 15 residues. The V and J ends lost 0 bases and 5 bases respectively, with 12 bases between them. In DNA, the CDR3 is TGTGCCAGCAGCTTAACACCGAGGGACCTAGATACGCAGTATTTT. Translating it yields CASSLTPRDLDTQYF.

The chain has TRBV19 and TRBJ2-7, with D possibly being TRBD1 or TRBD2 (5 bases each). Germline V gene lookup returns CDR1 LNHDA and CDR2 SQIVND (reference sequence). This CDR3 region has 13 residues. V lost 6 bases and J lost 0, with 9 bases in between. CDR3 protein: CASSLGTSYEQYF. CDR3 coding DNA: TGTGCCAGTAGCCTAGGGACCTCCTACGAGCAGTACTTC.

The rearrangement joins TRBV20-1 to TRBJ1-2; D is possibly TRBD1 (6 bases). Trimming shortened V by 6 bases and J by 2 bases, and 16 bases separated the two germline ends. The CDR3 length is 14 residues. Germline V lookup: CDR1 DFQATT, CDR2 SNEGSKA (reference sequence). CDR3 sequence (DNA): TGCAGTGCAGGGGAGGACAGCGCCAACTATGGCTACACCTTC. It is translated as CSAGEDSANYGYTF.

Sample share makes this clonotype medium-sized. V and J are TRBV29-1 and TRBJ2-7; D might be TRBD1 (7 bases). Per the germline V gene, CDR1 is SQVTM and CDR2 is ANQGSEA. V lost 4 bases to trimming and J lost 5 bases, with 21 bases between them. The CDR3 extends over 15 amino acids. The CDR3 DNA reads TGCAGCGTTGGCCCGGAGGGCAGGGGGATGCACGAGCAGTACTTC. Translating gives CSVGPEGRGMHEQYF.